This entry lists 28 T cell receptor beta chains sequenced from one sample in a study of control samples from healthy donors and cancer patients. Only in-frame clones appear in the TCRdb table, and some are missing; sequencing was by immunoSEQ multiplex PCR. The repertoire holds 130,000 to 150,000 clones, about 95% seen once, with more than 13% in the top ten. The sequencing sample was made of PBMCs. Every receptor here comes from a man in his sixties with colorectal cancer.

The V call is TRBV7-6, the J call TRBJ2-7; 8 bases match TRBD1. Trimming removed 2 bases from V and 4 bases from J; junction bases left unmatched: 4. Per germline, CDR1 SGHVS and CDR2 FNYEAQ. The CDR3 loop spans 14 amino acids. The CDR3 bases are TGTGCCAGCAGCTTACAGGGGGCGGGATACGAGCAGTACTTC. Protein: CASSLQGAGYEQYF.

This clone was counted once. The chain uses TRBV11-3 and TRBJ2-1; 8 bases are a match to TRBD2. Germline CDR1 and CDR2: SGHNT and YENEEA. This CDR3 contains 12 residues. With V trimmed by 3 bases and J by 9 bases, 1 base remained unmatched. CDR3 sequence: CASSFSGGEQFF. CDR3 bases: TGTGCCAGCAGCTTCAGCGGGGGTGAGCAGTTCTTC.

The V call is TRBV4-3, the J call TRBJ2-2, with TRBD2 matching 12 bases. CDR1 LGHNA and CDR2 YSLEER come from the germline V gene. This CDR3 region has 19 residues. V lost 4 bases, J lost 3 bases, and 12 bases stayed unmatched. The chain's CDR3 is CASSRPTSGGIYDTGELFF. CDR3 nucleotides: TGCGCCAGCAGCCGCCCGACTAGCGGGGGTATATATGACACCGGGGAGCTGTTTTTT.

The chain combines TRBV7-9 with TRBJ2-3, with TRBD2 identical over 12 bases. The germline CDR1 and CDR2 sequences are SEHNR and FQNEAQ (reference sequence). Germline trimming cut 7 bases from V and 3 bases from J; bases unmatched to any gene: 8. This CDR3 region has 16 residues. The CDR3 protein is CASTSGGAGFTDTQYF. CDR3 nucleotide sequence: TGTGCCAGCACTAGCGGGGGGGCAGGGTTTACAGATACGCAGTATTTT.

The CDR3 spells CASSLETGGANTEAFF. The CDR3 DNA is TGTGCCAGCAGCTTAGAGACAGGGGGAGCCAACACTGAAGCTTTCTTT. The chain couples TRBV11-2 to TRBJ1-1; 9 positions match TRBD1. This CDR3 contains 16 residues. Germline assignment: CDR1 SGHAT and CDR2 FQNNGV. V lost 0 bases, J lost 2 bases, and 4 bases stayed unmatched.

The chain uses TRBV5-6 and TRBJ1-3; D not resolved. The V gene lost 4 bases and the J gene lost 0 bases, with 11 bases spanning the gap. The CDR3 sequence is 15 residues long. Germline V gene sequence: CDR1 SGHDT, CDR2 YYEEEE. Here the CDR3 reads CASSPVDNSGNTIYF. CDR3 in DNA: TGTGCCAGCAGCCCAGTGGATAACTCTGGAAACACCATATATTTT.

V usage is TRBV3-1 (or the pseudogene TRBV3-2) and J usage is TRBJ1-4, with D perhaps TRBD1 (5 bases). V was pared by 3 bases and J by 7 bases, with 18 bases between. The CDR3 runs 16 residues. Germline CDR1 and CDR2: LGHDT and YNNKEL (reference sequence). For the CDR3, the DNA is TGTGCCAGCAGCCAGGCCGGGGCTATCGGCGGTGAAAAACTGTTTTTT. The encoded protein is CASSQAGAIGGEKLFF.

The chain has TRBV5-8 and TRBJ1-4, with D possibly TRBD1 on 5 matching bases. In germline, CDR1 is SGHTS, CDR2 YDEGEE. Trimming removed 4 bases at V and 0 bases at J, with 13 bases between. This CDR3 is built from 16 residues. The CDR3 sequence: CASSGGRQSTNEKLFF. The CDR3 nucleotides read TGTGCCAGCAGCGGTGGGCGACAGTCAACTAATGAAAAACTGTTTTTT.

The V gene is TRBV7-6, the J gene TRBJ1-1, with a tentative D call TRBD1 (6 bases). V was pared by 0 bases and J by 1 base, with 12 bases between. Per germline, CDR1 SGHVS and CDR2 FNYEAQ. CDR3 size: 16 residues. Here the CDR3 reads CASSLAPRDKNTEAFF. The DNA for the CDR3 is TGTGCCAGCAGCTTAGCCCCCCGGGACAAGAACACTGAAGCTTTCTTT.

The DNA of the CDR3 is TGTGCCAGCTCCGAGGGGGTATTCGAGACCCAGTACTTC. Its translation is CASSEGVFETQYF. The chain uses TRBV18 and TRBJ2-5; tentative D call: TRBD1 (6 bases). Germline loops: CDR1 KGHSH, CDR2 LQKENI. This CDR3 spans 13 amino acids. V lost 6 bases and J lost 5, with 13 bases in between.

This chain uses TRBV30 with TRBJ2-7, with D possibly being TRBD2 (6 bases). Germline V gene data show CDR1 as GTSNPN and CDR2 as SVGIG (reference sequence). The CDR3 runs to 15 residues. V gave up 3 bases and J gave up 3 bases, with 18 bases separating them. This CDR3 is CAWRGGRTTRYEQYF. The CDR3 region has the DNA TGTGCCTGGAGGGGGGGACGGACGACTCGCTACGAGCAGTACTTC.

This sequence joins TRBV9 and TRBJ1-1; D is perhaps TRBD1 (6 bases). This CDR3 has 13 amino acids. Germline lookup yields CDR1 SGDLS and CDR2 YYNGEE. V was clipped by 3 bases and J by 5 bases, with 11 bases between them. CDR3 sequence (DNA): TGTGCCAGCAGCGGGGGGCAGGGGACTGAAGCTTTCTTT. It encodes CASSGGQGTEAFF.

V gene TRBV3-1 (or the pseudogene TRBV3-2) combines with J gene TRBJ2-2; no definite D call. V gave up 3 bases and J gave up 3 bases, with 5 bases separating them. CDR1 and CDR2 (germline): LGHDT, YNNKEL (reference sequence). This CDR3 comprises 13 residues. The chain's CDR3 is CASSHGDTGELFF. The CDR3 DNA reads as TGTGCCAGCAGCCATGGAGACACCGGGGAGCTGTTTTTT.

The chain links TRBV21-1 to TRBJ1-2; TRBD1 is taken as the D call from the table, unchecked against the DNA. TRBV21-1 is an annotated pseudogene. This CDR3 region has 13 residues. In DNA, the CDR3 is TGTGCCAGCCTAGGCGGACATAACTATGGCTACACCTTC. Residues: CASLGGHNYGYTF.

The V gene is TRBV24-1, the J gene TRBJ2-2; D assignment may be TRBD1 or TRBD2 (6 bases each). This CDR3 has 16 amino acids. V was trimmed by 4 bases and J by 3 bases, leaving 14 bases between them. Germline V lookup: CDR1 KGHDR, CDR2 SFDVKD. The CDR3 nucleotides are TGTGCCACCAGTGAAGGAACAGGGACTTACACCGGGGAGCTGTTTTTT. Translating it yields CATSEGTGTYTGELFF.

The rearrangement joins TRBV3-1 (or the pseudogene TRBV3-2) to TRBJ2-5; D may be TRBD1 or TRBD2 (5 bases each). There are 14 residues in the CDR3. Germline assignment: CDR1 LGHDT and CDR2 YNNKEL (reference sequence). The V gene lost 9 bases and the J gene lost 2 bases, with 16 bases spanning the gap. The CDR3 sequence: CASEEGRLQETQYF. DNA of the CDR3: TGTGCCAGTGAAGAGGGACGCCTACAAGAGACCCAGTACTTC.

The chain joins TRBV11-2 to TRBJ2-7; 10 nucleotides agree with TRBD1. The CDR3 is made up of 16 amino acids. V was clipped by 3 bases and J by 3 bases; unmatched bases: 8. The germline gives CDR1 SGHAT, CDR2 FQNNGV. CDR3 in amino acids: CASSLTRQGALYEQYF. CDR3 nucleotides: TGTGCCAGCAGCTTGACCAGACAGGGGGCACTCTACGAGCAGTACTTC.

The chain combines TRBV7-7 with TRBJ2-5; 8 bases are a match to TRBD2. There are 12 residues in the CDR3. V shed 4 bases, J shed 5 bases, and the junction held 0 bases outside the gene matches. Germline assignment: CDR1 SSHAT and CDR2 FNYEAQ (reference sequence). The CDR3 bases are TGTGCCAGCAGCTCGGGAGGGGAGACCCAGTACTTC. It translates to CASSSGGETQYF.

This clone was observed once. The rearrangement uses TRBV2 and TRBJ1-6; 10 bases align to TRBD1. V lost 6 bases and J lost 3; bases outside the gene matches: 2. Per the germline V gene, CDR1 is SNHLY and CDR2 is FYNNEI. This CDR3 contains 15 residues. Here the CDR3 DNA reads TGTGCCAGCAGGACAGGGGGCCTCTATAATTCACCCCTCCACTTT. It specifies CASRTGGLYNSPLHF.

The genes are TRBV6-5 and TRBJ2-7; 10 nucleotides line up with TRBD1. Trimming cost V 6 bases and J 3 bases; bases outside gene matches: 8. This CDR3 comprises 15 residues. Germline CDR1 and CDR2: MNHEY and SVGAGI. CDR3 sequence (DNA): TGTGCCAGCAGCACCCCCGGGACAGGGGACTACGAGCAGTACTTC. Translated: CASSTPGTGDYEQYF.

V gene TRBV5-1 combines with J gene TRBJ2-5; D is uncertain. The germline CDR1 and CDR2 sequences are SGHRS and YFSETQ. This CDR3 is 16 amino acids long. Trimming shortened V by 0 bases and J by 2 bases, and 14 bases separated the two germline ends. CDR3 coding DNA: TGCGCCAGCAGCTTGGCCGGCGTGGAAGGGCAAGAGACCCAGTACTTC. Residues: CASSLAGVEGQETQYF.

The gene calls are TRBV5-1 and TRBJ2-7; D assignment may be TRBD1 or TRBD2 (5 bases each). The CDR3 runs 16 residues. Trimming cost V 3 bases and J 3 bases, with 19 bases left between them. Germline loops: CDR1 SGHRS, CDR2 YFSETQ. The CDR3 DNA is TGCGCCAGCAGCTACGCATCCGGGACGGAGAACTACGAGCAGTACTTC. Translation gives CASSYASGTENYEQYF. The whole variable domain, remainder taken from reference TRBV5-1 and TRBJ2-7, is KAGVTQTPRYLIKTRGQQVTLSCSPISGHRSVSWYQQTPGQGLQFLFEYFSETQRNKGNFPGRFSGRQFSNSRSEMNVSTLELGDSALYLCASSYASGTENYEQYFGPGTRLTVT.

The CDR3 protein is CASSSGGGVQNEQFF. In DNA form, the CDR3 reads TGTGCCAGCAGCTCGGGTGGAGGGGTTCAGAATGAGCAGTTCTTC. The chain links TRBV11-3 to TRBJ2-1; D is perhaps TRBD2 (6 bases). The length of the CDR3 is 15 residues. V lost 4 bases and J 7 bases, leaving 17 bases between the germline ends. The germline V gene encodes CDR1 SGHNT and CDR2 YENEEA.

The V gene is TRBV19, the J gene TRBJ2-3; weak D call: TRBD2 (5 bases). This CDR3 comprises 16 residues. Germline V gene lookup returns CDR1 LNHDA and CDR2 SQIVND (reference sequence). Trimming removed 0 bases from V and 4 bases from J, with 14 bases in between. CDR3 region: CASSIDLGYGADTQYF. The CDR3 coding sequence is TGTGCCAGTAGTATAGATCTAGGGTACGGGGCAGATACGCAGTATTTT.

The rearrangement links TRBV4-1 to TRBJ2-2; 9 nucleotides match TRBD2. Trimming at V came to 3 bases and at J to 5 bases, leaving 7 bases not matched to a gene. The germline gives CDR1 MGHRA, CDR2 YSYEKL. This CDR3 is built from 16 residues. DNA for the CDR3: TGCGCCAGCAGCCAGCGGGAGGGGGCGCGAACCGGGGAGCTGTTTTTT. This codes for CASSQREGARTGELFF.

The genes are TRBV4-1 and TRBJ1-2, with 9 bases matching TRBD1. Per the germline V gene, CDR1 is MGHRA and CDR2 is YSYEKL. The CDR3 sequence is 14 residues long. The J segment lost 8 bases and the V segment lost 3 bases, leaving 7 bases of the junction unmatched. The CDR3 loop is CASSQPQGALGYTF. The CDR3 nucleotides are TGCGCCAGCAGCCAGCCACAGGGGGCCTTAGGCTACACCTTC.

In this sample, this clone turned up once. The chain links TRBV6-1 to TRBJ2-6; D gene uncertain. Germline V gene data show CDR1 as MNHNS and CDR2 as SASEGT. V was pared by 1 base and J by 0 bases, with 4 bases between. The length of the CDR3 is 15 residues. CDR3 in amino acids: CASSEGGSGANVLTF. CDR3 in DNA: TGTGCCAGCAGTGAAGGGGGCTCTGGGGCCAACGTCCTGACTTTC.

This chain connects TRBV18 to TRBJ2-3; D is possibly TRBD1 (6 bases). The CDR3 is 13 amino acids. CDR1 and CDR2 (germline): KGHSH, LQKENI. Trimming shortened V by 3 bases and J by 5 bases, and 9 bases separated the two germline ends. Here the CDR3 DNA reads TGTGCCAGCTCACCGAAACAGGGAGATACGCAGTATTTT. Residues: CASSPKQGDTQYF.